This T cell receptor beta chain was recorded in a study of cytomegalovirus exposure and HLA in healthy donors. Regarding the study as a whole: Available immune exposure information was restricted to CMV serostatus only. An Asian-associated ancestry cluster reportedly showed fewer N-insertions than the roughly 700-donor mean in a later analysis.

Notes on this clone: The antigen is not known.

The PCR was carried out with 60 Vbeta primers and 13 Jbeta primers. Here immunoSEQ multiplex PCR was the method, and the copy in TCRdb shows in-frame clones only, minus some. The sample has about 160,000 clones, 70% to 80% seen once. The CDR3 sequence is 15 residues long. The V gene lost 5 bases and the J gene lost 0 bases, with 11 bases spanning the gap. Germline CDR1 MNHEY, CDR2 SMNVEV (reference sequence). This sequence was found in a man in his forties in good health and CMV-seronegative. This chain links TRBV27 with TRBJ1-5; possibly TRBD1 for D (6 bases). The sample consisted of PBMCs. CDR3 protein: CASSLGANSNQPQHF. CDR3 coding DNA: TGTGCCAGCAGTCTGGGGGCGAATAGCAATCAGCCCCAGCATTTT.